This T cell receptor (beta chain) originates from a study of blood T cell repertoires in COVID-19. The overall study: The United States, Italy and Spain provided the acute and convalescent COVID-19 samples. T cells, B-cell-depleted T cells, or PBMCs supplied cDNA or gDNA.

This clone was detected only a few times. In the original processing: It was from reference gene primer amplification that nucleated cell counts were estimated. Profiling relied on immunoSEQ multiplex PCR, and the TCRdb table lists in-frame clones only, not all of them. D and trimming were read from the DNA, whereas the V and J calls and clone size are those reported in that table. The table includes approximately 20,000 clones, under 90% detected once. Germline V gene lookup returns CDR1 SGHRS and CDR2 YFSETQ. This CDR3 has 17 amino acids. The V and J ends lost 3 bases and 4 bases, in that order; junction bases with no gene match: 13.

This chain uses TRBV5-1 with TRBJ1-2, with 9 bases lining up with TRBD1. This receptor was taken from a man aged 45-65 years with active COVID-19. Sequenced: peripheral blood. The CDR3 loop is CASSSYRDRGVLYGYTF. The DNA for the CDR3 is TGCGCCAGCAGCTCCTATCGAGACAGGGGGGTTCTCTATGGCTACACCTTC.